This TCR beta chain was found in a study of graft-versus-host responses after intestinal transplantation. V shed 3 bases and J 6 bases; nucleotides not matched to a gene: 6. CDR3 length equals 14 residues. CDR1 is SGHNT and CDR2 is YENEEA in the germline V gene. About this clone: The antigen is unknown.

Study-wide results and caveats: Recipient marrow harbored GvH clones, some of which surfaced first in ileum or blood.

Produced via immunoSEQ multiplex PCR; TCRdb's table is partial and in-frame only. The table lists about 50,000 clones, 65% to 85% of them singletons, with about 0.42% in the top ten. This sequence joins TRBV11-3 and TRBJ1-1; 8 nucleotides agree with TRBD1. The sequences come from unstimulated CD4+ T cells sorted from spleen or lymph node cells, collected before transplant. The TCR was taken from a human donor who was the organ donor for an intestinal transplant. CDR3 nucleotide sequence: TGTGCCAGCAGCTTGGGTGACAGGGGTTCTGAAGCTTTCTTT. As protein: CASSLGDRGSEAFF.